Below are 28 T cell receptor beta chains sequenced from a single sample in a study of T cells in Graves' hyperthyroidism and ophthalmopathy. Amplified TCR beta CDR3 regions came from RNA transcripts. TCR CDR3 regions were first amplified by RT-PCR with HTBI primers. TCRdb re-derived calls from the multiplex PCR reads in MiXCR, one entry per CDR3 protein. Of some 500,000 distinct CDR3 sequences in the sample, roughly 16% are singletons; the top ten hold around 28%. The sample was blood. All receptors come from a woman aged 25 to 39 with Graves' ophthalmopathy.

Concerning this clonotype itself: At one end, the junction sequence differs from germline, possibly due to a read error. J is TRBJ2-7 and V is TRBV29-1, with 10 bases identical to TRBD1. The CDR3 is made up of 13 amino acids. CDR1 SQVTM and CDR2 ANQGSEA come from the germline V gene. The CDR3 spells CSARGTGDYERYF. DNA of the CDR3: TGCAGCGCACGCGGGACAGGGGACTACGAGCGGTACTTC.

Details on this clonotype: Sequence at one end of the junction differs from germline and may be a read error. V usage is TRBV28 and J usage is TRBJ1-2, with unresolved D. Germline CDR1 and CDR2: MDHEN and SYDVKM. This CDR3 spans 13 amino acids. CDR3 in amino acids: CASSLALMRGYIF. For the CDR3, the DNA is TGTGCCAGCAGTTTAGCCCTTATGCGTGGCTACATCTTC.

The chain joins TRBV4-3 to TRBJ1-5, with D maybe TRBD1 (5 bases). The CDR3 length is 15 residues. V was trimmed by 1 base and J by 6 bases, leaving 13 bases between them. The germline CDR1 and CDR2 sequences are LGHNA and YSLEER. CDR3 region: CASSQGGGLGQPQHF. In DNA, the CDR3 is TGCGCCAGCAGCCAAGGGGGGGGGTTAGGTCAGCCCCAGCATTTT.

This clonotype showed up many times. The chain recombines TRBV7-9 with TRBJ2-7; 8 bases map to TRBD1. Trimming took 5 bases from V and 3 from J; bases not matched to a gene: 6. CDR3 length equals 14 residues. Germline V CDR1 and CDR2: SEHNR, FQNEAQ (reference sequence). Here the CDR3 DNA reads TGTGCCAGCAGCCCCCGAGACAGGGGCTACGAGCAGTACTTC. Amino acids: CASSPRDRGYEQYF.

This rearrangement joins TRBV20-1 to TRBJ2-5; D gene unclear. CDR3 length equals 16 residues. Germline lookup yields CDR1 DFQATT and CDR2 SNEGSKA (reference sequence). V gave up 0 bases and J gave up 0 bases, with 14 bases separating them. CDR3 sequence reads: CSARDRVRQYQETQYF. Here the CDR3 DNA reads TGCAGTGCTAGAGATCGGGTTCGGCAGTACCAAGAGACCCAGTACTTC.

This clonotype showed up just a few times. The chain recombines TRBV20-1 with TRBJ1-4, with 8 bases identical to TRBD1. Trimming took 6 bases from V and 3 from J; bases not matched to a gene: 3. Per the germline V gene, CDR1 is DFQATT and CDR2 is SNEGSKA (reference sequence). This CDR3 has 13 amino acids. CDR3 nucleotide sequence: TGCAGTGCCCCGACAGGGGCTAATGAAAAACTGTTTTTT. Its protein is CSAPTGANEKLFF.

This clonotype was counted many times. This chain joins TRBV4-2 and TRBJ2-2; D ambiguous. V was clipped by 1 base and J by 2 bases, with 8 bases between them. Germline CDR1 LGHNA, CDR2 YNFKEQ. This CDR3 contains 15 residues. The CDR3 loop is CASSQGTVNTGELFF. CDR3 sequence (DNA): TGTGCCAGCAGCCAAGGGACGGTCAACACCGGGGAGCTGTTTTTT.

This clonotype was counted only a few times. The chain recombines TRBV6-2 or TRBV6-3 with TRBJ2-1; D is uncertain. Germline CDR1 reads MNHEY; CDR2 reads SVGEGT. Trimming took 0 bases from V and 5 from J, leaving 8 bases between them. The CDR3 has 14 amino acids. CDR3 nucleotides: TGTGCCAGCAGTTACTCCGAGTTAAACAATGAGCAGTTCTTC. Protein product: CASSYSELNNEQFF.

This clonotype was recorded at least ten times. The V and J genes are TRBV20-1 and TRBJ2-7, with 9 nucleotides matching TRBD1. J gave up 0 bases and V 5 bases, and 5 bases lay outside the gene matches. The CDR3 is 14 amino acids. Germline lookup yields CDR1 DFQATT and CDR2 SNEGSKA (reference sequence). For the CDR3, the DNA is TGCAGTGCTTCCTCGGGACAGGGCTCCTACGAGCAGTACTTC. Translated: CSASSGQGSYEQYF.

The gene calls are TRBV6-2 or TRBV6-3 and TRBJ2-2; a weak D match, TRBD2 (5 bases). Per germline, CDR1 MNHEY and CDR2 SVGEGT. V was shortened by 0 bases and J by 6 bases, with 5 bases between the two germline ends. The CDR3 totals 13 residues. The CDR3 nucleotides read TGTGCCAGCAGTTACTCGGACTCCGGGGAGCTGTTTTTT. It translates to CASSYSDSGELFF.

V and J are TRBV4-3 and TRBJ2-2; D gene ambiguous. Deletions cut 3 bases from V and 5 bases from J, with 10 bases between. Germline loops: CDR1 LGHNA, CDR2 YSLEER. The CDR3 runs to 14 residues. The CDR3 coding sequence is TGCGCCAGCAGCCAGGGTTTCAGTACCGGGGAGCTGTTTTTT. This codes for CASSQGFSTGELFF.

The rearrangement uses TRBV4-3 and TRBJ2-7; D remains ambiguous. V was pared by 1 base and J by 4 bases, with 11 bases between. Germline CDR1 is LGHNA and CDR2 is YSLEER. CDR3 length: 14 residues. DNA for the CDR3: TGCGCCAGCAGCCAAGTTGCGATGGTGTACGAGCAGTACTTC. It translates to CASSQVAMVYEQYF.

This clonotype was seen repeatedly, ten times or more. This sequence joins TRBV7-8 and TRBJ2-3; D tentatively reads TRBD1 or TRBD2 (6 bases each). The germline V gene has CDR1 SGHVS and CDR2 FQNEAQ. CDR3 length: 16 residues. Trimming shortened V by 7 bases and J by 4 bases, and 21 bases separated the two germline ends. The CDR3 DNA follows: TGTGCCAGCACACCCAGGTCAGGGGAGGTTGCAGATACGCAGTATTTT. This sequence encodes CASTPRSGEVADTQYF.

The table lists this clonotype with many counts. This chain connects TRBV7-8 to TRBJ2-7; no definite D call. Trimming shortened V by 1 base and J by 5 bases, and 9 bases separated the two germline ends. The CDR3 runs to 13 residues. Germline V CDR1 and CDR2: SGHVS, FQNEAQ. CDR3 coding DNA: TGTGCCAGCAGCTTAGGGACCAACAACGAGCAGTACTTC. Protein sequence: CASSLGTNNEQYF. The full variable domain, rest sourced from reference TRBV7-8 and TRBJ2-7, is GAGVSQSPRYKVAKRGQDVALRCDPISGHVSLFWYQQALGQGPEFLTYFQNEAQLDKSGLPSDRFFAERPEGSVSTLKIQRTQQEDSAVYLCASSLGTNNEQYFGPGTRLTVT.

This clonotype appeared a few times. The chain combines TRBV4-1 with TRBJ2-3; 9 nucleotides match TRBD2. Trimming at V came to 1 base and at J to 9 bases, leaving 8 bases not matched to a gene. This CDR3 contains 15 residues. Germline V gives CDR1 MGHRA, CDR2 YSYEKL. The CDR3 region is CASSQGAGGRRTQYF. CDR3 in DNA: TGCGCCAGCAGCCAAGGTGCGGGAGGGCGACGGACGCAGTATTTT.

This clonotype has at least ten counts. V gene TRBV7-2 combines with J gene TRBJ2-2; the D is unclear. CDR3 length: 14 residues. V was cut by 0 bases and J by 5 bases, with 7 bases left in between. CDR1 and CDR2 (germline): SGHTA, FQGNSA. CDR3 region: CASSLAQRTGELFF. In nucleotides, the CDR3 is TGTGCCAGCAGCTTAGCGCAAAGGACCGGGGAGCTGTTTTTT.

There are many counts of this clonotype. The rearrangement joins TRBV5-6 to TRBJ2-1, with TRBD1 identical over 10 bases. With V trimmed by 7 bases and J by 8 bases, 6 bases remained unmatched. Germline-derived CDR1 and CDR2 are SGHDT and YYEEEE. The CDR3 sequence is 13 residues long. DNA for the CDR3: TGTGCCAGCGAGAAGGACAGGGGGGATGAGCAGTTCTTC. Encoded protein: CASEKDRGDEQFF.

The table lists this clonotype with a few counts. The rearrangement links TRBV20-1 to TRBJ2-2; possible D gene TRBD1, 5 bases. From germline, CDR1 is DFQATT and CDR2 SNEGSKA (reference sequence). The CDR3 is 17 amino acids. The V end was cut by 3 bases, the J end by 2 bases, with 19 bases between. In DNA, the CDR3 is TGCAGTGCTAGGCCGTTTTCAGGGTCCAACAACACCGGGGAGCTGTTTTTT. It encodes CSARPFSGSNNTGELFF.

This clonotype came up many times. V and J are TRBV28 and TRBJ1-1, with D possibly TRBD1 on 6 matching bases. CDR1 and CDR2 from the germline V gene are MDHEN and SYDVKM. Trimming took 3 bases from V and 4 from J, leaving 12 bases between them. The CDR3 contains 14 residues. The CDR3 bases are TGTGCCAGCAGTTTTGTATCCAGGGGCACTGAAGCTTTCTTT. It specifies CASSFVSRGTEAFF.

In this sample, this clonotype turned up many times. The CDR3 DNA sequence: TGTGCCAGCAATGGGAGACTAGCGGGAGTTTGGGGAAATGAGCAGTTCTTC. As protein: CASNGRLAGVWGNEQFF. The rearrangement joins TRBV28 to TRBJ2-1, with 12 nucleotides matching TRBD2. This CDR3 spans 17 amino acids. Germline-derived CDR1 and CDR2 are MDHEN and SYDVKM. With V trimmed by 7 bases and J by 7 bases, 14 bases remained unmatched.

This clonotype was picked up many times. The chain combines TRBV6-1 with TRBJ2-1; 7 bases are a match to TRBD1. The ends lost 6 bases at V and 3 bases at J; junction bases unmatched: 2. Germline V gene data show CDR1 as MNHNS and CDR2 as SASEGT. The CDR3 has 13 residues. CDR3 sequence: CASSRDSYNEQFF. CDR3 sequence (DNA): TGTGCCAGCAGCCGGGACAGCTACAATGAGCAGTTCTTC.

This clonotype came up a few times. CDR3 in DNA: TGTGCCACCAGTGACCTCAGAATACCCAACAATGAGCAGTTCTTC. Translated: CATSDLRIPNNEQFF. This chain uses TRBV24-1 with TRBJ2-1, with D uncertain. Deletions cut 4 bases from V and 5 bases from J, with 14 bases between. Germline assignment: CDR1 KGHDR and CDR2 SFDVKD. The CDR3 is 15 amino acids.

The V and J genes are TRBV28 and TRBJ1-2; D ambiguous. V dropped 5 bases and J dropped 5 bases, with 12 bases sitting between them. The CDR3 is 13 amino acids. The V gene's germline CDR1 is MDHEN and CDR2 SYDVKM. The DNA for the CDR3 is TGTGCCAGCAGTAGCACTAAAGGATATGGCTACACCTTC. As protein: CASSSTKGYGYTF.

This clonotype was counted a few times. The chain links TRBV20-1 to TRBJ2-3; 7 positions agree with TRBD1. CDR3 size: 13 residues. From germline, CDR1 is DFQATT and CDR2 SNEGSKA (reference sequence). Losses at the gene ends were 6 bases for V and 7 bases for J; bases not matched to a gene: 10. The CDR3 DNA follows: TGCAGTGCCCTATTCGACAGGGCGAATACGCAGTATTTT. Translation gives CSALFDRANTQYF.

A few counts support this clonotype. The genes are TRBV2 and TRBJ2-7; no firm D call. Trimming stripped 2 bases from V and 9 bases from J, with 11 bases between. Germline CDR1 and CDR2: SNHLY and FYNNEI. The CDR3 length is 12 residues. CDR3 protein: CASSESREGQYF. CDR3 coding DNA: TGTGCCAGCAGTGAAAGTAGGGAAGGGCAGTACTTC.

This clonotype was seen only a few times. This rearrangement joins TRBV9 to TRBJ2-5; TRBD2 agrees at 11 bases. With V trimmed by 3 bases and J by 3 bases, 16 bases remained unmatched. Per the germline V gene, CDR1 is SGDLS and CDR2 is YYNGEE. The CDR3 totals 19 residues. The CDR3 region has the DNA TGTGCCAGCAGCGACCCGGATTTAGCGGGAGGGCCGGGGGAAGAGACCCAGTACTTC. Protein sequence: CASSDPDLAGGPGEETQYF.

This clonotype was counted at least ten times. The CDR3 region is CASSLDRGINQPQHF. The CDR3 nucleotides read TGTGCCAGCAGTTTGGACAGGGGTATCAATCAGCCCCAGCATTTT. The J gene is TRBJ1-5, the V gene TRBV27; 9 bases align to TRBD1. This CDR3 region has 15 residues. CDR1 is MNHEY, CDR2 SMNVEV, per germline (reference sequence). The V and J ends lost 3 bases and 3 bases, in that order; junction bases with no gene match: 3.

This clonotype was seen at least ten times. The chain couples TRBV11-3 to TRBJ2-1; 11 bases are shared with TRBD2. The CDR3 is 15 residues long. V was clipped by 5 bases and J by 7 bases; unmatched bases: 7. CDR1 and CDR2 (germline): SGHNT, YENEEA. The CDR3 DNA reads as TGTGCCAGCAGCGTTAGGGGGACTAGCGGTAATGAGCAGTTCTTC. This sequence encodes CASSVRGTSGNEQFF.